This TCR beta chain was obtained from a study of cytomegalovirus exposure and HLA in healthy donors. In the study overall: There were over 350 genotyped donors. Of these, 81% fell in the genetic ancestry cluster associated with self-reported Caucasian donors.

The PCR made use of 60 Vbeta and 13 Jbeta primers. The data were produced by immunoSEQ multiplex PCR, yet TCRdb's version contains in-frame clones alone and is incomplete. The table shows around 260,000 clones, with 75% to 85% occurring only once. Germline CDR1 and CDR2: SGHRS and YFSETQ. V lost 0 bases and J 1 base, leaving 11 bases between the germline ends. There are 16 residues in the CDR3. The V call is TRBV5-1, the J call TRBJ2-1; perhaps TRBD1 as D (5 bases). The source is a girl aged 2-10 years in good health and CMV-seronegative. Sequencing was done on a sample of PBMCs. CDR3 residues: CASSLEGRASYNEQFF. In DNA form, the CDR3 reads TGCGCCAGCAGCTTGGAAGGCAGGGCGTCCTACAATGAGCAGTTCTTC.